This T cell receptor (beta chain) was identified in a study of graft-versus-host responses after intestinal transplantation. Study overall: Each recipient received a multivisceral, liver-intestinal, or isolated intestinal graft.

Broader study findings: Among recipient marrow samples, GvH clones were found; some appeared first in ileum or blood. Declining HvG levels early post-transplant were linked to peak circulating GvH clone levels. Graft-versus-host to host-versus-graft clonal ratios in allografts were high in patients with graft-donor T cell macrochimerism.

Investigators treated the graft tissue so that it released intraepithelial and lamina propria lymphocytes. The assay was immunoSEQ multiplex PCR, and TCRdb's table has in-frame clones only and misses some. Here the sample spans about 22,000 clones, about 80% being singletons. Trimming removed 0 bases at V and 2 bases at J, with 11 bases between. CDR1 and CDR2 from the germline V gene are SGDLS and YYNGEE. This CDR3 is built from 15 residues. This clone was seen more than once but under ten times. Its antigen is not known. The gene calls are TRBV9 and TRBJ1-2; perhaps TRBD1 as D (6 bases). Specimen: ileum tissue, collected 12 days after intestinal transplant. This sequence was found in a human patient who received an intestinal transplant, so some T cells may come from the graft donor. The CDR3, as DNA: TGTGCCAGCAGCGTAGGCCTAGGACAGAACTATGGCTACACCTTC. Protein product: CASSVGLGQNYGYTF.